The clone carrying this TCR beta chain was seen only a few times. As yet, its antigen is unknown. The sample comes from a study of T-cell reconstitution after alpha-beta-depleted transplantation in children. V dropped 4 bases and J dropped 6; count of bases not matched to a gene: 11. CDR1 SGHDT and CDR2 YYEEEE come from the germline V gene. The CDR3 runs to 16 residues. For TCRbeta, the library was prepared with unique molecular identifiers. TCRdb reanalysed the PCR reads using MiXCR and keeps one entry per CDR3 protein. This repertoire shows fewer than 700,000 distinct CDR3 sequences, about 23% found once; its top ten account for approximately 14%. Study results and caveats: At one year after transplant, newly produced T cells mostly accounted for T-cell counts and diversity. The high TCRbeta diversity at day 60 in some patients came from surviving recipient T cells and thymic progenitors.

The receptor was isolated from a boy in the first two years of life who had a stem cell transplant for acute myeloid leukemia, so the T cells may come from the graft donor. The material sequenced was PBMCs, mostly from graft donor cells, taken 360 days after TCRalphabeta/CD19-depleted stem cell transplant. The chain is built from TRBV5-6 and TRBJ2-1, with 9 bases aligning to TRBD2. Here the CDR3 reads CASSHPPGSGGNEQFF. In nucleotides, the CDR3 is TGTGCCAGCAGCCACCCCCCGGGTAGCGGGGGCAATGAGCAGTTCTTC.